This T cell receptor beta chain comes out of a study of cytomegalovirus exposure and HLA in healthy donors. Study-level findings and limits: A prior analysis recorded that most TCR beta V segments were productive about 87% or about 30% of the time. Excluded: some indistinguishable V segments such as TRBV6-2 and TRBV6-3.

This clone occurred a few times. As yet, its antigen is unknown. The CDR3 loop spans 14 amino acids. V was shortened by 5 bases and J by 0 bases, with 10 bases between the two germline ends. Germline V gene sequence: CDR1 MDHEN, CDR2 SYDVKM. PCR was performed using 60 Vbeta and 13 Jbeta primers. Profiled with immunoSEQ multiplex PCR; TCRdb holds only in-frame clones, not every one. The sample consists of about 160,000 clones, approximately 81% of them appearing once. The sequenced sample was PBMCs. This TCR derives from a boy younger than 10 in good health and CMV-seronegative. J is TRBJ1-1 and V is TRBV28; D not resolved. CDR3 in amino acids: CASSPRLVNTEAFF. As DNA, the CDR3 is TGTGCCAGCAGTCCGCGACTGGTGAACACTGAAGCTTTCTTT.